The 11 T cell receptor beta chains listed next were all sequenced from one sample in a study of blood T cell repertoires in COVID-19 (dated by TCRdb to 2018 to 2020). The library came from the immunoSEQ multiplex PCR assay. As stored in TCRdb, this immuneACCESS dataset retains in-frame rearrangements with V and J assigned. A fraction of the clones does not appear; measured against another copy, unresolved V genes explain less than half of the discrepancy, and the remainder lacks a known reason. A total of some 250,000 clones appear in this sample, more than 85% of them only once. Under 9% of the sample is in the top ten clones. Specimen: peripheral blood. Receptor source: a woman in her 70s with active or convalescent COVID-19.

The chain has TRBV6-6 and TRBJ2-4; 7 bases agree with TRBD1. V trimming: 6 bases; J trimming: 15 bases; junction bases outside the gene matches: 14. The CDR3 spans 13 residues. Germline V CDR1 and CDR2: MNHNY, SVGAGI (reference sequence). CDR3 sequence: CASRLRQGGSGYF. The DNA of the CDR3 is TGTGCCAGCAGACTCCGACAGGGTGGGTCTGGGTACTTC.

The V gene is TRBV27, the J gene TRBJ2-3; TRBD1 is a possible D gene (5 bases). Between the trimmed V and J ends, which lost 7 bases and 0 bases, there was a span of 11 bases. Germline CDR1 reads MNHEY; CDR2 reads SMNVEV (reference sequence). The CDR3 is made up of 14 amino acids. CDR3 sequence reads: CASNRLPSTDTQYF. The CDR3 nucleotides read TGTGCCAGCAACAGGCTACCTAGCACAGATACGCAGTATTTT.

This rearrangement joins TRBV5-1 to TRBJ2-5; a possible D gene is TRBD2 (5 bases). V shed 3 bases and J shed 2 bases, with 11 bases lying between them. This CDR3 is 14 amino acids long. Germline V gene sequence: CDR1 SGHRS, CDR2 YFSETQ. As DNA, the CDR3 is TGCGCCAGCAGCTGGATGCGCGGGCAAGAGACCCAGTACTTC. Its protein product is CASSWMRGQETQYF.

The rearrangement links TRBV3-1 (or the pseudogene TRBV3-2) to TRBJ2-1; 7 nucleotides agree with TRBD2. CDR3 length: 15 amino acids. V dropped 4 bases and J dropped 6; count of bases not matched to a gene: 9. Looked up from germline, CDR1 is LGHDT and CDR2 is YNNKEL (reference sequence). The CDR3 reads CASSRGTTLLNEQFF. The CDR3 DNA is TGTGCCAGCAGCCGGGGGACTACCCTACTCAATGAGCAGTTCTTC.

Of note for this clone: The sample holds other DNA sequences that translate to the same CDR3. As DNA, the CDR3 is TGTGCCAGCTCCCCGCCAGGGGACACTGAAGCTTTCTTT. It yields the protein CASSPPGDTEAFF. The chain has TRBV18 and TRBJ1-1; tentatively, D is TRBD1 (6 bases). Per the germline V gene, CDR1 is KGHSH and CDR2 is LQKENI. CDR3 length: 13 amino acids. V was trimmed by 6 bases and J by 3 bases, leaving 11 bases between them.

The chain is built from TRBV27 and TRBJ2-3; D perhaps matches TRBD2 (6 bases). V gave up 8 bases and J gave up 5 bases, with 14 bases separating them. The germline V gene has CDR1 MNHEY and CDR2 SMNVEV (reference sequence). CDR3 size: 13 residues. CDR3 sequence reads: CASGGQGRDTQYF. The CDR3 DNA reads TGTGCCAGCGGAGGGCAGGGACGAGATACGCAGTATTTT.

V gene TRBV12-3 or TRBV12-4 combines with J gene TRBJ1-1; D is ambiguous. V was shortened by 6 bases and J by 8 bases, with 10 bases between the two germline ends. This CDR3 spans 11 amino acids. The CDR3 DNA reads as TGTGCCAGCAGATACTTAGAAGAAGCTTTCTTT. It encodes CASRYLEEAFF.

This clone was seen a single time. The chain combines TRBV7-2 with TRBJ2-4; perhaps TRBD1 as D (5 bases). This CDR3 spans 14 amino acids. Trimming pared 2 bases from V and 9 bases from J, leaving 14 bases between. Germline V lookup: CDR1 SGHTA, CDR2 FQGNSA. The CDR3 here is CASSLLRGRGIQYF. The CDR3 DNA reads TGTGCCAGCAGCTTATTAAGGGGTAGGGGCATTCAGTACTTC.

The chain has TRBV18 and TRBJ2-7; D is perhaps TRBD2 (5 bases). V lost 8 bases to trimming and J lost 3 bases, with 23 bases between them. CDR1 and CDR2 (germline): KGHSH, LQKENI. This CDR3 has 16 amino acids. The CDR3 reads CASTTVRRRRVYEQYF. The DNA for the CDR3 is TGTGCCAGCACGACGGTGAGGAGGCGAAGGGTCTACGAGCAGTACTTC.

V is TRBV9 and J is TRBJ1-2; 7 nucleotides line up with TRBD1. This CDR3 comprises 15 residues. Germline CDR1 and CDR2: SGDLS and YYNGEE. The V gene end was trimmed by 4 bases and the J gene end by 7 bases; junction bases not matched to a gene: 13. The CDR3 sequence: CASSSKPPGQPGYTF. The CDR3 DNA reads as TGTGCCAGCAGCTCCAAGCCCCCGGGACAGCCTGGCTACACCTTC.

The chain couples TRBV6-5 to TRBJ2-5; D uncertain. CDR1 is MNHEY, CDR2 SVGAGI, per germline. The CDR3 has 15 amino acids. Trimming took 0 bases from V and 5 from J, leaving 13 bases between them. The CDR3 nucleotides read TGTGCCAGCAGTTACTCCGGCACCCCGCGGGAGACCCAGTACTTC. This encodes CASSYSGTPRETQYF.